A single TCR beta chain is shown here with its context. These data are taken from a study of regulatory T cells in long-lasting Graves disease. CDR3 regions were amplified by Arm-PCR using iRepertoire HTBI primers to build TCR beta libraries. TCRdb analysed the multiplex PCR reads with MiXCR anew, one entry per CDR3 protein. The table shows roughly 350,000 distinct CDR3 sequences, with roughly 15% occurring only once. The CDR3 extends over 13 amino acids. Deletions cut 11 bases from V and 10 bases from J, with 18 bases between. The germline gives CDR1 MDHEN, CDR2 SYDVKM. The sample's time point: newly diagnosed GD, antithyroid drugs for less than 3 months. There was RNA extracted from PBMCs, and the TCR library was made from it. The same sample was also studied in work on T cells in Graves' hyperthyroidism and ophthalmopathy.

Sequenced here: peripheral blood mononuclear cells (PBMCs), sampled at new diagnosis, from a patient treated with antithyroid drugs. This TCR was recovered from a woman aged 18-29 years with Graves disease. V gene TRBV28 combines with J gene TRBJ1-6; the D gene is possibly TRBD1 (5 bases). The CDR3 DNA sequence: TGTGCCTTCAACGGGGGGGGAGGCTCACCCCTCCACTTT. Protein sequence: CAFNGGGGSPLHF.